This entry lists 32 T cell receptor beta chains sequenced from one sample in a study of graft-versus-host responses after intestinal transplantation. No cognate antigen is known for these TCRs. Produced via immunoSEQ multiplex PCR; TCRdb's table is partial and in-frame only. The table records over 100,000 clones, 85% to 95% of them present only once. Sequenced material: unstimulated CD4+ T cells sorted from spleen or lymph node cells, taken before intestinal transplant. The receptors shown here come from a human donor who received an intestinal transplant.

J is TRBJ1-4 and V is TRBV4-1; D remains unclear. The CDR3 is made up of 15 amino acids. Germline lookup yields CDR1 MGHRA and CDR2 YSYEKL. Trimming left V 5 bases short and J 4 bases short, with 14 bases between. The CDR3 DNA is TGCGCCAGCAGCAGTTTCTGGCCCGATAATGAAAAACTGTTTTTT. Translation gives CASSSFWPDNEKLFF.

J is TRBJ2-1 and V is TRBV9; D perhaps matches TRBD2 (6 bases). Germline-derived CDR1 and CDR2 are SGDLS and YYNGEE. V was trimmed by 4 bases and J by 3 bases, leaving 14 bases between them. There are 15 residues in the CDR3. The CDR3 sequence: CASSPRRGDYNEQFF. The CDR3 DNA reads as TGTGCCAGCAGCCCCCGGAGGGGCGACTACAATGAGCAGTTCTTC. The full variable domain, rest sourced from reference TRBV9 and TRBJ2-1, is DSGVTQTPKHLITATGQRVTLRCSPRSGDLSVYWYQQSLDQGLQFLIQYYNGEERAKGNILERFSAQQFPDLHSELNLSSLELGDSALYFCASSPRRGDYNEQFFGPGTRLTVL.

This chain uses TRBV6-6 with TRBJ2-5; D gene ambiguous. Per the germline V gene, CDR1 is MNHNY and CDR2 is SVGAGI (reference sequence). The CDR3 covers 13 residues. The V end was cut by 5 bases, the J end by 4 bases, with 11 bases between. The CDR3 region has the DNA TGTGCCAGCAGTCCGCCCTCCCTAGAGACCCAGTACTTC. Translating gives CASSPPSLETQYF.

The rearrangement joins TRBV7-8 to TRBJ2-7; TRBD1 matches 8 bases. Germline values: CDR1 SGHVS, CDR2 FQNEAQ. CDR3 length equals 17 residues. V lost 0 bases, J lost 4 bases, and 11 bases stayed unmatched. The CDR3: CASSLAGRGQGPYEQYF. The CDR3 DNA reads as TGTGCCAGCAGCTTAGCAGGGCGAGGACAGGGACCTTACGAGCAGTACTTC. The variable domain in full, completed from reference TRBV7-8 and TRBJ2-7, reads GAGVSQSPRYKVAKRGQDVALRCDPISGHVSLFWYQQALGQGPEFLTYFQNEAQLDKSGLPSDRFFAERPEGSVSTLKIQRTQQEDSAVYLCASSLAGRGQGPYEQYFGPGTRLTVT.

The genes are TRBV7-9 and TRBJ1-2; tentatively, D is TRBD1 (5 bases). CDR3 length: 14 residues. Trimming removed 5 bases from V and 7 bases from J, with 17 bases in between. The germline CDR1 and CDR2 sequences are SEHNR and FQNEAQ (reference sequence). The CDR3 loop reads CASSNSGGVGGYTF. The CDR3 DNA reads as TGTGCCAGCAGCAATAGCGGGGGAGTCGGTGGCTACACCTTC.

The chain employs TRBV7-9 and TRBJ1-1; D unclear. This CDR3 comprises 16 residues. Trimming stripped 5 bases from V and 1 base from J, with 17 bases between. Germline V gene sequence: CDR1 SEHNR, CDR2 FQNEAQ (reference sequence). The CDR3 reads CASSPIPGLSNTEAFF. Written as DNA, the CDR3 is TGTGCCAGCAGCCCTATCCCGGGGTTATCGAACACTGAAGCTTTCTTT.

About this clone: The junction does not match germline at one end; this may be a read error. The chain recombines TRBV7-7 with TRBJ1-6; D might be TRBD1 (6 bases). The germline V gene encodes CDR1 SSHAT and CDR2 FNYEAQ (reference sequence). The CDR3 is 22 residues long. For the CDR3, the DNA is TGTGCTAGCAGCTTTAGGGGGAAGCGGACAGCGTTTCCCGGTTCCTATAATTCACCCCTCCACTTT. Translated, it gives CASSFRGKRTAFPGSYNSPLHF.

CDR3 bases: TGTGCCAGCAGTGAAGGCTGGCGTGAGCAGTTCTTC. Its protein product is CASSEGWREQFF. The chain carries TRBV2 and TRBJ2-1; unclear D gene. Germline V gene lookup returns CDR1 SNHLY and CDR2 FYNNEI. The CDR3 totals 12 residues. Trimming left V 1 base short and J 9 bases short, with 7 bases between.

In nucleotides, the CDR3 is TGTGCCTGGAGTAGGGCGGGAAACACCATATATTTT. This translates into CAWSRAGNTIYF. The V call is TRBV30, the J call TRBJ1-3; no clear D. V gave up 2 bases and J gave up 4 bases, with 6 bases separating them. The CDR3 is 12 residues long. CDR1 is GTSNPN, CDR2 SVGIG, per germline (reference sequence). The variable domain in full, with the rest retrieved from reference TRBV30 and TRBJ1-3, is SQTIHQWPATLVQPVGSPLSLECTVEGTSNPNLYWYRQAAGRGLQLLFYSVGIGQISSEVPQNLSASRPQDRQFILSSKKLLLSDSGFYLCAWSRAGNTIYFGEGSWLTVV.

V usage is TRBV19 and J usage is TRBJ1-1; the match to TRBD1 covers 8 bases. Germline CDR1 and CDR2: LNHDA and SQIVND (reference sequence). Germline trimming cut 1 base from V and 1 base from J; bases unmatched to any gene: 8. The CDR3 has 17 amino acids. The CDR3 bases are TGTGCCAGTAGTATAGGAGACAGGGGTCTCTCGAACACTGAAGCTTTCTTT. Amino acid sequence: CASSIGDRGLSNTEAFF.

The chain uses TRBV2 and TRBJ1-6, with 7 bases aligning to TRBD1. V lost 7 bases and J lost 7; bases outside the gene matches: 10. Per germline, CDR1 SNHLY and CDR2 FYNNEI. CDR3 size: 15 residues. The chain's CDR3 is CASTQRQGINSPLHF. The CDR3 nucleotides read TGTGCCAGCACACAGCGACAGGGCATCAATTCACCCCTCCACTTT.

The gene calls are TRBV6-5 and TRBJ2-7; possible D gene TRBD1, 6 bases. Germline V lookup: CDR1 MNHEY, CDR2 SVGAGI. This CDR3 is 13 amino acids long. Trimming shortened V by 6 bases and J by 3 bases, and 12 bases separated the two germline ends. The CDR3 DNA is TGTGCCAGCAGCAAGATAGGGGGCTACGAGCAGTACTTC. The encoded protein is CASSKIGGYEQYF.

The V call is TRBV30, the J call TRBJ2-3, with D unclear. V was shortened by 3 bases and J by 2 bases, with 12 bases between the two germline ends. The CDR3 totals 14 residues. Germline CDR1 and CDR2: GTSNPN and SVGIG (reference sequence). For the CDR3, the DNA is TGTGCCTGGAGACCCCCTAGTCACACAGATACGCAGTATTTT. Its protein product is CAWRPPSHTDTQYF.

The CDR3 region is CASSFLGREGEAFF. CDR3 bases: TGTGCCAGCAGCTTTCTGGGGAGGGAAGGTGAAGCTTTCTTT. The chain carries TRBV5-6 and TRBJ1-1; no reliable D call. Germline V lookup: CDR1 SGHDT, CDR2 YYEEEE. This CDR3 has 14 residues. Trimming cost V 2 bases and J 7 bases, with 15 bases left between them.

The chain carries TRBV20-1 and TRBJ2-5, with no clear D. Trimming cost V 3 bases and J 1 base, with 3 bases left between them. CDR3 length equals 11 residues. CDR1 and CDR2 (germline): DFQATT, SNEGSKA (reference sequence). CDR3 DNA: TGCAGTGCTAGGGGCCAAGAGACCCAGTACTTC. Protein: CSARGQETQYF.

The CDR3 DNA is TGTGCCAGCAGTTTTGGCAGTCACCACTACGAGCAGTACTTC. Amino acids: CASSFGSHHYEQYF. The chain joins TRBV27 to TRBJ2-7, with D unresolved. Trimming removed 3 bases from V and 3 bases from J, with 12 bases in between. Germline CDR1 reads MNHEY; CDR2 reads SMNVEV (reference sequence). The CDR3 has 14 amino acids.

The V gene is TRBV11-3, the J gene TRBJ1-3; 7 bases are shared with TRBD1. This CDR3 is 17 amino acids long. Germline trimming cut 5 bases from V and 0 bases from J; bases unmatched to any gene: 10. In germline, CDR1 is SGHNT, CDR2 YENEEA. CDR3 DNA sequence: TGTGCCAGCAGCGTCCGGGACAGTACAAACTCTGGAAACACCATATATTTT. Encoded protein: CASSVRDSTNSGNTIYF.

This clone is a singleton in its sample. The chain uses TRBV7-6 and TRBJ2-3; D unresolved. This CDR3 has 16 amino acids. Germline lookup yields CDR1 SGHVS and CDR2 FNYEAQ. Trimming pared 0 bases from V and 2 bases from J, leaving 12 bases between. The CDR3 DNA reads TGTGCCAGCAGCTTAGCGTCCCTTACAAACACAGATACGCAGTATTTT. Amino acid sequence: CASSLASLTNTDTQYF.

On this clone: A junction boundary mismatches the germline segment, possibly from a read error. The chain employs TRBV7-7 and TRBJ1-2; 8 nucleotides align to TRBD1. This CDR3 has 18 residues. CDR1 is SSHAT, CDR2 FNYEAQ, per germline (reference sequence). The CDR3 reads CASSFRTDRGPSNYGYTF. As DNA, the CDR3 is TGTGCTAGCAGCTTCAGAACAGACAGGGGACCCTCTAACTATGGCTACACCTTC.

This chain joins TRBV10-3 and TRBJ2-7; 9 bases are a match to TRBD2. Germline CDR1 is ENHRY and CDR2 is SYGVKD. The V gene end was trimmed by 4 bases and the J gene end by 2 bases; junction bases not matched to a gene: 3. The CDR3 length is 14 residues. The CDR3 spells CAISGSGGPYEQYF. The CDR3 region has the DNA TGTGCCATCAGTGGTAGCGGGGGTCCCTACGAGCAGTACTTC.

The CDR3 bases are TGTGCCAGCAGCCCCCGGACTAGCACAGATACGCAGTATTTT. Encoded protein: CASSPRTSTDTQYF. The chain carries TRBV5-4 and TRBJ2-3, with D possibly matching TRBD2 (5 bases). V dropped 4 bases and J dropped 0 bases, with 9 bases sitting between them. Germline V lookup: CDR1 SGHNT, CDR2 YYREEE (reference sequence). CDR3 length: 14 residues.

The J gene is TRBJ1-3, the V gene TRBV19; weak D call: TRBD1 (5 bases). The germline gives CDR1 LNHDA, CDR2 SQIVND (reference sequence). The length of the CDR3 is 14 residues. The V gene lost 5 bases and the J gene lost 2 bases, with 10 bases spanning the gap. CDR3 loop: CASSQRGAGNTIYF. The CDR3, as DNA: TGTGCCAGTAGTCAGCGGGGCGCTGGAAACACCATATATTTT.

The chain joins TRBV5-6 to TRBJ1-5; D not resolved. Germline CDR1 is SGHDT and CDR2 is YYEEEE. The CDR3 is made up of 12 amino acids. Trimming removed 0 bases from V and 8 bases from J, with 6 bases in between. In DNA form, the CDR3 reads TGTGCCAGCAGCTTGGGTTCGGAGCCCCAGCATTTT. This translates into CASSLGSEPQHF.

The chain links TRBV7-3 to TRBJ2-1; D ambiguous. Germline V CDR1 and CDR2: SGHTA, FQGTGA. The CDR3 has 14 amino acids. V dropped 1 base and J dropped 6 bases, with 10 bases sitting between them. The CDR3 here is CASSLRISGNEQFF. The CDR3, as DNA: TGTGCCAGCAGCTTAAGGATTTCGGGCAATGAGCAGTTCTTC.

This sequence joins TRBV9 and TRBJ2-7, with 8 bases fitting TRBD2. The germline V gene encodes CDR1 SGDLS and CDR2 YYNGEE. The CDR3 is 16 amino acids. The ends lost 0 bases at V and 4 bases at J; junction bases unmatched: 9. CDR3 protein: CASSVGPLADRYEQYF. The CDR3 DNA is TGTGCCAGCAGCGTAGGCCCACTAGCGGACCGTTACGAGCAGTACTTC.

DNA of the CDR3: TGTGCCAGCAGCTATGGTAATTGGCAGGCTGCAGAAAAACTGTTTTTT. Its translation: CASSYGNWQAAEKLFF. The chain employs TRBV7-6 and TRBJ1-4, with D uncertain. Per germline, CDR1 SGHVS and CDR2 FNYEAQ. The CDR3 covers 16 residues. The V end was cut by 4 bases, the J end by 8 bases, with 20 bases between.

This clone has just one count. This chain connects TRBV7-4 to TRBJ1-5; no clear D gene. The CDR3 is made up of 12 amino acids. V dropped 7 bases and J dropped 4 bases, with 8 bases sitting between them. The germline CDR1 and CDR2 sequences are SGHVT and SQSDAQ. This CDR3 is CASNLSNQPQHF. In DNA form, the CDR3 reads TGTGCCAGCAACTTGTCAAATCAGCCCCAGCATTTT.

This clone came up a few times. The CDR3 protein is CASSREGGINYGYTF. The CDR3 DNA is TGTGCCAGCAGCCGGGAGGGCGGGATTAACTATGGCTACACCTTC. The chain joins TRBV7-9 to TRBJ1-2; D is undetermined. Germline assignment: CDR1 SEHNR and CDR2 FQNEAQ (reference sequence). Trimming stripped 5 bases from V and 1 base from J, with 14 bases between. The CDR3 covers 15 residues.

The CDR3 reads CASSFTGTIISYEQYF. In DNA, the CDR3 is TGTGCCAGCAGCTTTACCGGGACGATCATATCCTACGAGCAGTACTTC. The rearrangement uses TRBV11-2 and TRBJ2-7; possibly TRBD1 or TRBD2 for D (5 bases each). CDR3 length equals 16 residues. Deletions cut 3 bases from V and 1 base from J, with 16 bases between. CDR1 SGHAT and CDR2 FQNNGV come from the germline V gene. The variable domain in full, completed from reference TRBV11-2 and TRBJ2-7, reads EAGVAQSPRYKIIEKRQSVAFWCNPISGHATLYWYQQILGQGPKLLIQFQNNGVVDDSQLPKDRFSAERLKGVDSTLKIQPAKLEDSAVYLCASSFTGTIISYEQYFGPGTRLTVT.

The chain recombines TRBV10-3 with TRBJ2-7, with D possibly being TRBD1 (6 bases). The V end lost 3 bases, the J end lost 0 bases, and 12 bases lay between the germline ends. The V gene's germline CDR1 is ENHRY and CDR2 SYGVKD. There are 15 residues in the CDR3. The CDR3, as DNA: TGTGCCATCAGTGATTTGGCAGGGGACTCCTACGAGCAGTACTTC. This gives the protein CAISDLAGDSYEQYF.

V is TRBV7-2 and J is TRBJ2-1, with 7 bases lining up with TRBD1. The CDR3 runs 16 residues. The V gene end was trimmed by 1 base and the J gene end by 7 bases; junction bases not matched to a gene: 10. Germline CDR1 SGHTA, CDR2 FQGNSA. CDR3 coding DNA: TGTGCCAGCAGCTTAGGGCGTATGGGACAGCGGAATGAGCAGTTCTTC. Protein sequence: CASSLGRMGQRNEQFF.

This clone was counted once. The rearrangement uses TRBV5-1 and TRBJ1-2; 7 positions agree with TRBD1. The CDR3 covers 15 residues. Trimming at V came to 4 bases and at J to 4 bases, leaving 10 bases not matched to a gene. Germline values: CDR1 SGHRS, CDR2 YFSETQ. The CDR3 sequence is CASSQRQGGGYGYTF. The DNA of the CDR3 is TGCGCCAGCAGCCAGAGACAGGGAGGTGGCTATGGCTACACCTTC.